This T cell receptor beta chain emerged from a study of T-cell memory formation after mild COVID-19. Study observations and caveats: CD4/CD8 balance characterized clones contracting day 15 to 85, and CD4+ skew characterized later expanders. Shrinking CD4+ clones were chiefly CM and EM; CD8+ ones were chiefly EMRA.

This clonotype was seen only a few times. Its antigen is unidentified. TCRdb called the 5' RACE reads again in MiXCR, with one record for every CDR3 protein. The table includes around 200,000 distinct CDR3 sequences, around 21% detected once. V was shortened by 8 bases and J by 1 base, with 12 bases between the two germline ends. The CDR3 is 14 residues long. Per germline, CDR1 SGHAT and CDR2 FQNNGV. V usage is TRBV11-2 and J usage is TRBJ1-5, with D possibly TRBD1 on 5 matching bases. Sequenced: PBMCs or a T cell subset sorted from them (not recorded which). The sequence derives from an adult woman who had mild COVID-19 (a few samples of this study predate the infection). Cell type and time point are not known. The CDR3 sequence is CASLGGKSNQPQHF. For the CDR3, the DNA is TGTGCCAGCCTCGGGGGTAAGAGCAATCAGCCCCAGCATTTT.